One sample yielded the 25 T cell receptor beta chains listed below, sequenced in a study of T cells in localized non-small cell lung cancer. The method was immunoSEQ multiplex PCR; TCRdb's version includes in-frame clones alone and lacks a portion of them. The profile shows about 30,000 clones, roughly 89% of them singletons. Specimen: peripheral blood, collected before any cancer treatment. The source of these receptors is a male donor older than 55 with stage I lung adenocarcinoma.

V usage is TRBV30 and J usage is TRBJ1-2; D gene unclear. Germline CDR1 reads GTSNPN; CDR2 reads SVGIG (reference sequence). The CDR3 covers 11 residues. The ends were cut back, 2 bases at V and 9 bases at J, with 10 bases in the middle. CDR3 sequence (DNA): TGTGCCTGGAGTTCCTCAGGTAGCTACACCTTC. This gives the protein CAWSSSGSYTF.

In the case of this clone: The sample carries other DNA sequences with the same CDR3. The V call is TRBV28, the J call TRBJ1-2; D might be TRBD1 (5 bases). This CDR3 is 12 amino acids long. V lost 3 bases and J 3 bases, leaving 5 bases between the germline ends. Germline CDR1 and CDR2: MDHEN and SYDVKM. CDR3 sequence reads: CASSLGDYGYTF. The CDR3 bases are TGTGCCAGCAGTTTGGGGGACTATGGCTACACCTTC.

This rearrangement joins TRBV29-1 to TRBJ2-7, with 9 bases matching TRBD1. Germline CDR1 is SQVTM and CDR2 is ANQGSEA. J was trimmed by 0 bases and V by 5 bases; bases with no gene match: 2. The CDR3 loop spans 13 amino acids. Here the CDR3 DNA reads TGCAGCGTTAGGACAGGGGTCTCCTACGAGCAGTACTTC. Its translation: CSVRTGVSYEQYF.

A single count supports this clone. The CDR3 sequence: CASSPPAGVQETQYF. The CDR3 DNA is TGTGCCAGCTCACCACCGGCGGGGGTACAAGAGACCCAGTACTTC. The chain combines TRBV18 with TRBJ2-5, with TRBD2 matching over 7 bases. CDR3 length: 15 residues. Germline trimming cut 0 bases from V and 2 bases from J; bases unmatched to any gene: 3. Germline assignment: CDR1 KGHSH and CDR2 LQKENI.

The chain links TRBV10-3 to TRBJ2-7; D might be TRBD1 (5 bases). The CDR3 runs 12 residues. Trimming pared 6 bases from V and 3 bases from J, leaving 9 bases between. In germline, CDR1 is ENHRY, CDR2 SYGVKD. CDR3 DNA: TGTGCCATCAGGACAGACAGCTACGAGCAGTACTTC. It translates to CAIRTDSYEQYF.

CDR3 DNA: TGTGCCAGCAGCTTAGGGGCAGGGAGTCGTCAGCCCCAGCATTTT. Its protein product is CASSLGAGSRQPQHF. The chain is built from TRBV7-2 and TRBJ1-5; D perhaps matches TRBD1 (5 bases). CDR1 is SGHTA, CDR2 FQGNSA, per germline. This CDR3 comprises 15 residues. V lost 1 base and J lost 6, with 13 bases in between.

The chain has TRBV29-1 and TRBJ2-1; 8 positions match TRBD1. With V trimmed by 8 bases and J by 5 bases, 8 bases remained unmatched. CDR1 and CDR2 (germline): SQVTM, ANQGSEA. The CDR3 sequence is 13 residues long. The DNA for the CDR3 is TGCAGCACCCGGACAGGGACCAACAATGAGCAGTTCTTC. It is translated as CSTRTGTNNEQFF.

CDR3 loop: CASSISLVTGELFF. CDR3 coding DNA: TGCGCCAGCAGCATATCACTAGTCACCGGGGAGCTGTTTTTT. The rearrangement links TRBV5-1 to TRBJ2-2; a weak D match, TRBD2 (5 bases). CDR3 length: 14 amino acids. CDR1 SGHRS and CDR2 YFSETQ come from the germline V gene. Trimming took 4 bases from V and 4 from J, leaving 11 bases between them.

The gene calls are TRBV28 and TRBJ2-3; D is unclear. This CDR3 has 11 residues. The ends were cut back, 8 bases at V and 6 bases at J, with 9 bases in the middle. Germline V lookup: CDR1 MDHEN, CDR2 SYDVKM. Here the CDR3 reads CASGLTDTQYF. In DNA, the CDR3 is TGTGCCAGCGGCCTTACCGATACGCAGTATTTT.

This rearrangement joins TRBV5-1 to TRBJ1-3; tentative D call: TRBD1 (5 bases). Germline CDR1 SGHRS, CDR2 YFSETQ. This CDR3 is built from 14 residues. The V and J ends lost 4 bases and 1 base respectively, with 9 bases between them. The chain's CDR3 is CASSQTASGNTIYF. DNA of the CDR3: TGCGCCAGCAGCCAGACAGCTTCTGGAAACACCATATATTTT.

The gene calls are TRBV6-1 and TRBJ2-2; D call uncertain. The germline CDR1 and CDR2 sequences are MNHNS and SASEGT. The CDR3 totals 13 residues. Trimming removed 1 base at V and 4 bases at J, with 4 bases between. CDR3 sequence: CASSEVLTGELFF. The DNA of the CDR3 is TGTGCCAGCAGTGAAGTCCTCACCGGGGAGCTGTTTTTT.

The CDR3 sequence is CASSFRGGISDTQYF. DNA for the CDR3: TGTGCCAGCAGCTTCCGCGGGGGAATCTCGGATACGCAGTATTTT. This chain uses TRBV5-4 with TRBJ2-3; TRBD2 matches at 7 bases. There are 15 residues in the CDR3. Germline V gene lookup returns CDR1 SGHNT and CDR2 YYREEE (reference sequence). The J segment lost 6 bases and the V segment lost 2 bases, leaving 9 bases of the junction unmatched.

The CDR3 sequence is CASSLKGYGEQFF. The CDR3 bases are TGTGCCAGCAGCTTGAAGGGCTATGGTGAGCAGTTCTTC. The rearrangement joins TRBV7-2 to TRBJ2-1; D unclear. V was clipped by 3 bases and J by 9 bases, with 12 bases between them. Germline lookup yields CDR1 SGHTA and CDR2 FQGNSA. This CDR3 has 13 residues. The full variable domain, with the rest looked up from reference TRBV7-2 and TRBJ2-1, is GAGVSQSPSNKVTEKGKDVELRCDPISGHTALYWYRQSLGQGLEFLIYFQGNSAPDKSGLPSDRFSAERTGGSVSTLTIQRTQQEDSAVYLCASSLKGYGEQFFGPGTRLTVL.

V and J are TRBV7-2 and TRBJ2-3, with 8 nucleotides matching TRBD2. Germline values: CDR1 SGHTA, CDR2 FQGNSA. V lost 1 base and J lost 2; bases outside the gene matches: 8. CDR3 length equals 17 residues. The CDR3 DNA sequence: TGTGCCAGCAGCTTAGGGGCGGGAGGTCTGTACACAGATACGCAGTATTTT. Its translation: CASSLGAGGLYTDTQYF.

The chain joins TRBV4-3 to TRBJ1-2; 8 bases are shared with TRBD1. CDR1 and CDR2 (germline): LGHNA, YSLEER. V was clipped by 1 base and J by 4 bases; unmatched bases: 5. The CDR3 runs 15 residues. CDR3 nucleotides: TGCGCCAGCAGCCAAGGGACAGGGTATCTCTATGGCTACACCTTC. This codes for CASSQGTGYLYGYTF.

This clone was observed a single time. The rearrangement uses TRBV30 and TRBJ1-2; 8 bases match TRBD1. Germline V lookup: CDR1 GTSNPN, CDR2 SVGIG (reference sequence). The J segment lost 4 bases and the V segment lost 5 bases, leaving 15 bases of the junction unmatched. The CDR3 covers 16 residues. DNA of the CDR3: TGTGCCTGGTCGAAATCCGGGACAGGAGCAGCCTATGGCTACACCTTC. Amino acids: CAWSKSGTGAAYGYTF.

This clone was observed a single time. This chain joins TRBV2 and TRBJ2-1; TRBD2 matches at 14 bases. This CDR3 is 14 amino acids long. V lost 4 bases, J lost 9 bases, and 2 bases stayed unmatched. In germline, CDR1 is SNHLY, CDR2 FYNNEI. CDR3 residues: CASSGLAGGLEQFF. The CDR3 region has the DNA TGTGCCAGCAGTGGACTAGCGGGGGGGCTTGAGCAGTTCTTC. The full variable domain, its missing parts supplied by reference TRBV2 and TRBJ2-1, is EPEVTQTPSHQVTQMGQEVILRCVPISNHLYFYWYRQILGQKVEFLVSFYNNEISEKSEIFDDQFSVERPDGSNFTLKIRSTKLEDSAMYFCASSGLAGGLEQFFGPGTRLTVL.

The gene calls are TRBV6-6 and TRBJ2-5; 10 bases line up with TRBD1. Germline CDR1 reads MNHNY; CDR2 reads SVGAGI (reference sequence). V was pared by 4 bases and J by 7 bases, with 6 bases of the junction left unmatched. This CDR3 has 14 amino acids. The CDR3 sequence: CASSSGTGVGTQYF. In nucleotides, the CDR3 is TGTGCCAGCAGTTCCGGGACAGGGGTGGGGACCCAGTACTTC.

This clone was seen a few times. This chain joins TRBV19 and TRBJ1-6; D is possibly TRBD1 (5 bases). Trimming removed 3 bases from V and 6 bases from J, with 18 bases in between. Germline-derived CDR1 and CDR2 are LNHDA and SQIVND (reference sequence). This CDR3 contains 17 residues. CDR3 amino acids: CASSMESAQGSNSPLHF. The CDR3 DNA reads as TGTGCCAGTAGTATGGAGTCCGCCCAGGGTTCTAATTCACCCCTCCACTTT.

The chain joins TRBV11-2 to TRBJ1-5; D unclear. The V end was cut by 3 bases, the J end by 7 bases, with 10 bases between. The germline V gene encodes CDR1 SGHAT and CDR2 FQNNGV. The CDR3 length is 13 residues. CDR3: CASSFTDSQPQHF. CDR3 sequence (DNA): TGTGCCAGCAGCTTCACTGATTCCCAGCCCCAGCATTTT.

The CDR3 DNA reads TGTGCCAGCAGCCTCTATCGAGGAGGAGAGGGGAATTCACCCCTCCACTTT. This translates into CASSLYRGGEGNSPLHF. V is TRBV5-6 and J is TRBJ1-6; D possibly corresponds to TRBD1 (5 bases). Germline-derived CDR1 and CDR2 are SGHDT and YYEEEE. V lost 4 bases to trimming and J lost 7 bases, with 21 bases between them. The CDR3 contains 17 residues.

This chain connects TRBV2 to TRBJ1-6, with D uncertain. The CDR3 extends over 13 amino acids. The V and J ends lost 4 bases and 8 bases respectively, with 9 bases between them. CDR1 and CDR2 from the germline V gene are SNHLY and FYNNEI. The CDR3 loop reads CASSADSDSPLHF. As DNA, the CDR3 is TGTGCCAGCAGTGCGGACTCCGATTCACCCCTCCACTTT.

The rearrangement uses TRBV6-1 and TRBJ2-7; the D call may be TRBD1 or TRBD2 (5 bases each). The germline V and J ends were trimmed by 7 bases and 7 bases, with 20 bases remaining between them. The CDR3 runs 14 residues. Germline V gives CDR1 MNHNS, CDR2 SASEGT. The CDR3 reads CASTQTQGRGEQYF. In nucleotides, the CDR3 is TGTGCCAGCACCCAAACCCAGGGTCGGGGAGAGCAGTACTTC.

The V call is TRBV7-9, the J call TRBJ2-7; the D is unclear. The V end lost 2 bases, the J end lost 4 bases, and 12 bases lay between the germline ends. Germline loops: CDR1 SEHNR, CDR2 FQNEAQ (reference sequence). This CDR3 comprises 14 residues. The CDR3 is CASSLFADAYEQYF. The CDR3 DNA follows: TGTGCCAGCAGCTTATTTGCGGATGCATACGAGCAGTACTTC.

The chain links TRBV5-1 to TRBJ2-1, with D tentatively TRBD1 or TRBD2 (5 bases each). CDR1 is SGHRS and CDR2 is YFSETQ in the germline V gene. The ends were cut back, 6 bases at V and 6 bases at J, with 19 bases in the middle. This CDR3 is 15 amino acids long. CDR3 coding DNA: TGCGCCAGCACCTATCCGGGACCTAATATCAATGAGCAGTTCTTC. Its translation: CASTYPGPNINEQFF.